A selection of T cell receptor beta chains follows, all from one sample in a study of blood T cell repertoires in COVID-19. Libraries were prepared by immunoSEQ multiplex PCR; TCRdb keeps only in-frame clonotypes and omits some of them. The sample holds around 300,000 clones, around four fifths seen once. Sequences were obtained from peripheral blood. Receptors were obtained from a woman between 50 and 59 years old with active or convalescent COVID-19. The CDR3 runs from the conserved cysteine through the conserved F or W. The order of the fields is V gene, D gene, clone size, J gene, CDR3 protein, CDR3 DNA. D genes are given only for firm matches. Size tells how often a clone was seen (once, few, many) or the class of an expanded clone, and some rows leave it out.

>TRBV2|NA|NA|TRBJ2-5
CASLTVAGVETQYF
TGTGCCAGCCTCACGGTGGCCGGGGTAGAGACCCAGTACTTC
>TRBV5-1|TRBD1|NA|TRBJ2-5
CASSLGQGMETQYF
TGCGCCAGCAGTCTGGGACAGGGGATGGAGACCCAGTACTTC
>TRBV7-9|TRBD1|NA|TRBJ1-4
CASSGGQGRGEKLFF
TGTGCCAGCAGCGGGGGACAGGGGCGGGGTGAAAAACTGTTTTTT
>TRBV28|NA|NA|TRBJ1-2
CASSLGWTVRYGYTF
TGTGCCAGCAGTTTGGGGTGGACAGTCCGCTATGGCTACACCTTC
>TRBV18|NA|NA|TRBJ1-4
CASSPMYRFNEKLFF
TGTGCCAGCTCACCAATGTACAGGTTCAATGAAAAACTGTTTTTT
>TRBV6-5|NA|NA|TRBJ1-1
CASSYSRQKNTEAFF
TGTGCCAGCAGTTACTCGAGGCAGAAGAACACTGAAGCTTTCTTT
>TRBV7-6|TRBD1|few|TRBJ2-4
CASLPPGQSKNIQYF
TGTGCCAGCTTGCCCCCGGGACAGAGCAAAAACATTCAGTACTTC
>TRBV6-1|TRBD1|NA|TRBJ2-7
CASSGRQGRRSYEQYF
TGTGCCAGCAGTGGACGACAGGGGAGGAGGTCCTACGAGCAGTACTTC
>TRBV12-3/TRBV12-4|TRBD2|NA|TRBJ2-1
CASETIAGGLFF
TGTGCCAGCGAAACTATAGCGGGAGGGCTATTCTTC
>TRBV19|TRBD2|once|TRBJ2-7
CASGSGHSYEQYF
TGTGCCAGTGGTAGCGGGCATTCCTACGAGCAGTACTTC
>TRBV4-1|NA|few|TRBJ1-6
CASSSQGLNLSPLHF
TGCGCCAGCAGCTCGCAAGGACTTAACTTGTCACCCCTCCACTTT
>TRBV19|NA|NA|TRBJ1-5
CASSSRDLRLYSNQPQHF
TGTGCCAGTAGTAGCCGGGATTTGCGTCTCTATAGCAATCAGCCCCAGCATTTT
>TRBV7-2|NA|NA|TRBJ1-1
CASSLDFGSGYALWTEAFF
TGTGCCAGCAGCTTAGATTTCGGGTCGGGATATGCGTTGTGGACTGAAGCTTTCTTT
>TRBV19|TRBD2|once|TRBJ2-7
CASSFTSGTYEQYF
TGTGCCAGTAGTTTCACTAGCGGGACCTACGAGCAGTACTTC
>TRBV19|TRBD1|NA|TRBJ1-6
CASADRGHSPLHF
TGTGCCAGCGCGGACAGGGGCCACTCACCCCTCCACTTT
>TRBV5-5|NA|NA|TRBJ1-5
CASSLLWQGNRQPQHF
TGTGCCAGCAGCTTGCTTTGGCAGGGTAATCGTCAGCCCCAGCATTTT
>TRBV4-2|TRBD2|NA|TRBJ2-7
CASSQDGGRRKNEQYF
TGTGCCAGCAGCCAAGATGGCGGGAGGAGGAAAAACGAGCAGTACTTC
>TRBV7-2|NA|once|TRBJ2-3
CASSSAVDTQYF
TGTGCCAGCAGCTCGGCGGTCGATACGCAGTATTTT
>TRBV10-3|NA|NA|TRBJ1-1
CAISERGNPPLNTEAFF
TGTGCCATCAGTGAGAGGGGCAACCCGCCACTTAACACTGAAGCTTTCTTT
>TRBV9|NA|once|TRBJ2-3
CASSVAKGHTQYF
TGTGCCAGCAGCGTAGCAAAGGGGCATACGCAGTATTTT
>TRBV20-1|NA|NA|TRBJ2-2
CSASSVNTGELFF
TGCAGTGCTAGTAGCGTGAACACCGGGGAGCTGTTTTTT
>TRBV5-8|NA|NA|TRBJ2-5
CASSSTGHHQETQYF
TGTGCCAGCAGCTCGACGGGACACCATCAGGAGACCCAGTACTTC
>TRBV20-1|NA|NA|TRBJ1-1
CSARGSSDAFF
TGCAGTGCTAGAGGGAGCTCAGACGCTTTCTTT
>TRBV3-1/TRBV3-2|TRBD1|NA|TRBJ2-1
CASSQIGSAQGAHEQFF
TGTGCCAGCAGCCAAATAGGGTCGGCGCAGGGGGCACATGAGCAGTTCTTC
>TRBV12-3/TRBV12-4|TRBD1|NA|TRBJ1-5
CASTGQGNQPQHF
TGTGCCAGCACCGGACAGGGCAATCAGCCCCAGCATTTT
>TRBV7-9|TRBD1|NA|TRBJ1-5
CASSYGTADGQPQHF
TGTGCCAGCAGCTACGGGACAGCCGATGGTCAGCCCCAGCATTTT
>TRBV5-1|NA|NA|TRBJ1-1
CASSSLPERAEAFF
TGCGCCAGCAGCTCTCTGCCGGAGCGGGCTGAAGCTTTCTTT
>TRBV10-2|NA|NA|TRBJ1-5
CASSEEGYSNQPQHF
TGCGCCAGCAGTGAGGAGGGATATAGCAATCAGCCCCAGCATTTT
>TRBV10-3|TRBD1|NA|TRBJ2-5
CAISDSGQGAGETQYF
TGTGCCATCAGTGATTCAGGGCAGGGGGCAGGAGAGACCCAGTACTTC
>TRBV4-1|TRBD2|NA|TRBJ2-3
CASSVRTSGTTDTQYF
TGCGCCAGCAGCGTCCGGACTAGCGGGACGACAGATACGCAGTATTTT
>TRBV7-9|TRBD2|NA|TRBJ2-1
CASSFPLAGGNEQFF
TGTGCCAGCAGCTTCCCACTAGCGGGAGGAAATGAGCAGTTCTTC
>TRBV4-1|NA|once|TRBJ2-3
CASSQRAGYQDTQYF
TGCGCCAGCAGCCAAAGGGCAGGGTATCAAGATACGCAGTATTTT
>TRBV2|TRBD1|NA|TRBJ1-2
CASRFITGGDYGYTF
TGTGCCAGCAGGTTCATAACAGGGGGGGACTATGGCTACACCTTC
>TRBV28|NA|NA|TRBJ1-2
CASSTDKPYTF
TGTGCCAGCAGCACGGACAAGCCCTACACCTTC
>TRBV6-1|NA|NA|TRBJ1-2
CASSERRDRYGYTF
TGTGCCAGCAGTGAAAGGAGGGACCGGTATGGCTACACCTTC